This T cell receptor (beta chain) was sequenced during a study of CD8+CD57+ T cells in acquired aplastic anemia (dated by TCRdb to the late 2010s). In terms of the full investigation: On average, sorted CD4+ and CD8+ cells yielded about 3 ug of extracted DNA, with a range of about 0.18 to 27.4 ug. An average of around 10 million reads for CD4+ cells and 11 million to 12 million reads for CD8+ cells was obtained from healthy donor samples. Broad study findings and their caveats: Between patients and healthy controls, no significant difference in CD8+ Simpson's diversity was found (P=0.060). Although some 28 CD8+ CDR3 sequences were shared by patients and controls, these sequences appeared highly expressed in patients and within the immunodominant clones of patients.

In this study, sorted CD4+ and CD8+ T cells from the blood of healthy subjects and of severe aplastic anemia patients had their TCR repertoires deep-sequenced. Ficoll-Paque density gradient centrifugation was used to isolate peripheral blood mononuclear cells. CD4+ and CD8+ T cells were sorted by FACS or magnetic beads before DNA extraction. This clonotype has ten or more counts. Its antigen is currently not known. No much larger clone exists at a distance of one base, and base qualities are not known. Looking up the germline V gene (reference sequence) yields CDR1 DFQATT and CDR2 SNEGSKA. V is pared back by 3 bases and J by 6 bases, with 9 bases lying between the germline termini. The CDR3 goes from the cysteine to the phenylalanine over 12 residues. Only the CDR3 part of the read is kept: 36 bases, read in frame from the first base. Genomic DNA was used as template for profiling of TCR beta VDJ combinations and CDR3 sequences. An Illumina HiSeq 2000 was used for TCR repertoire sequencing. Per the source publication's procedure: Repertoires were assessed using TRBV/TRBJ rearrangement plots, CDR3 size and DJ length profiles, and Simpson's diversity index. The immunodominant clone was defined as the most abundant DNA sequence in deep sequencing data. CDR3 amino acid sequences were screened for sharing across subjects and were compared with published repertoires and the VDJdb database. TCRdb's own reprocessing of the public reads used fastp at Q25 and MiXCR and kept productive beta chains. Records with the same CDR3 protein are collapsed into one entry carrying the most frequent genes and DNA. TCRdb's processing, not the study's, gives the V and J calls here. The sample contains 180,000 or so distinct CDR3 sequences, under 55% of them found a single time. The top ten clones comprise about 2.9% of the sample.

The sequence joins TRBV20-1 to TRBJ2-1, with no reliable assignment of the D segment. The clonotype originates from a human donor in good health. Sequenced sample: sorted CD4+, CD8+, or CD8+CD57+ T cells (not recorded which) from PBMCs. This receptor has the CDR3 CSASTSPNEQFF. The nucleotide sequence reads TGCAGTGCTAGCACTTCCCCCAATGAGCAGTTCTTC.